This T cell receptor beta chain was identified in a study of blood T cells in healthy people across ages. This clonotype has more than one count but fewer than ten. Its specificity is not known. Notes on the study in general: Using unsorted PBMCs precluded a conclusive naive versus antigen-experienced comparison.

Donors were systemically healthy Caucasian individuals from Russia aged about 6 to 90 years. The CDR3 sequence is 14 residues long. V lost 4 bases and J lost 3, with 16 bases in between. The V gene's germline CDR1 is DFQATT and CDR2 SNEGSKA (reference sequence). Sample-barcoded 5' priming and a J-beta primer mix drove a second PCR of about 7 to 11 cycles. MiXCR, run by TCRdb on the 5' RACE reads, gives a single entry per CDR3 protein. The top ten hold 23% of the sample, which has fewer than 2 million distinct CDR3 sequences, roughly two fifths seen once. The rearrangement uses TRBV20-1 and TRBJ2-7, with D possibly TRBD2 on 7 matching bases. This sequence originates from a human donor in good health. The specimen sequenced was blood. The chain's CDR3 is CSAIRGGGIYEQYF. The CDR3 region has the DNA TGCAGTGCTATTAGGGGGGGGGGAATCTACGAGCAGTACTTC.